Following are 15 T cell receptor beta chains from one sample sequenced in a study of OX40 agonist ivuxolimab in advanced cancers. Some clones are missing from TCRdb's copy, which holds only in-frame ones; the method was immunoSEQ multiplex PCR. Of about 100,000 clones in the sample, 89% are singletons; the top ten hold around 0.16%. The starting material was CD4+ or CD8+ T cells sorted from blood, obtained in a trial of the OX40 agonist ivuxolimab. All receptors come from an adult with an advanced solid tumor such as melanoma, head and neck, liver or kidney cancer.

This rearrangement joins TRBV18 to TRBJ2-2, with TRBD1 matching 9 bases. The CDR3 consists of 14 residues. The germline V gene has CDR1 KGHSH and CDR2 LQKENI. Trimming cost V 3 bases and J 4 bases; bases outside gene matches: 0. CDR3 region: CASSPGQGTGELFF. CDR3 sequence (DNA): TGTGCCAGCTCACCGGGACAGGGCACCGGGGAGCTGTTTTTT. The full variable domain, rest sourced from reference TRBV18 and TRBJ2-2, is NAGVMQNPRHLVRRRGQEARLRCSPMKGHSHVYWYRQLPEEGLKFMVYLQKENIIDESGMPKERFSAEFPKEGPSILRIQQVVRGDSAAYFCASSPGQGTGELFFGEGSRLTVL.

The rearrangement joins TRBV7-8 to TRBJ1-5; 7 bases fit TRBD1. There are 15 residues in the CDR3. CDR1 and CDR2 from the germline V gene are SGHVS and FQNEAQ. The junction had 7 bases not matched to a gene; V was cut back by 5 bases and J by 3 bases. This CDR3 is CASSPDRLPNQPQHF. In nucleotides, the CDR3 is TGTGCCAGCAGCCCGGACAGGCTCCCCAATCAGCCCCAGCATTTT.

The sample holds one count of this clone. This chain connects TRBV6-5 to TRBJ2-3; 10 nucleotides match TRBD2. The CDR3 loop spans 15 amino acids. Germline CDR1 and CDR2: MNHEY and SVGAGI. V shed 5 bases, J shed 3 bases, and the junction held 5 bases outside the gene matches. CDR3 coding DNA: TGTGCCAGCAGTAGGAGCGGGGGGGCGACAGATACGCAGTATTTT. The encoded protein is CASSRSGGATDTQYF.

The chain links TRBV30 to TRBJ1-1, with no clear D. V was clipped by 5 bases and J by 2 bases, with 21 bases between them. The CDR3 has 16 amino acids. CDR1 GTSNPN and CDR2 SVGIG come from the germline V gene (reference sequence). The CDR3 loop is CAWSLRSGHGNTEAFF. In DNA, the CDR3 is TGTGCCTGGTCGTTAAGAAGTGGCCATGGAAACACTGAAGCTTTCTTT.

The rearrangement joins TRBV18 to TRBJ2-5; no clear D. The germline V gene encodes CDR1 KGHSH and CDR2 LQKENI. Trimming took off 2 bases at V and 7 bases at J, with 11 bases between the two ends. The CDR3 has 13 residues. The CDR3, as DNA: TGTGCCAGCTCACCAACACCGCTTGCGACCCAGTACTTC. Protein: CASSPTPLATQYF.

The V and J genes are TRBV18 and TRBJ2-3; D not resolved. The germline V gene has CDR1 KGHSH and CDR2 LQKENI. There are 15 residues in the CDR3. Deletions cut 3 bases from V and 1 base from J, with 11 bases between. The CDR3 DNA follows: TGTGCCAGCTCACCCGCTCAGGTCCGCACAGATACGCAGTATTTT. Residues: CASSPAQVRTDTQYF.

V and J are TRBV28 and TRBJ1-2; tentative D call: TRBD1 (6 bases). Between the trimmed V and J ends, which lost 6 bases and 9 bases, there was a span of 17 bases. There are 13 residues in the CDR3. The germline gives CDR1 MDHEN, CDR2 SYDVKM. The CDR3 DNA is TGTGCCAGCAGATCAGGGGTGGGCCGGAGCTACACCTTC. Translating it yields CASRSGVGRSYTF.

The chain has TRBV6-1 and TRBJ2-7; D tentatively fits TRBD1 or TRBD2 (5 bases each). The germline V and J ends were trimmed by 0 bases and 2 bases, with 8 bases remaining between them. This CDR3 is 14 amino acids long. Germline lookup yields CDR1 MNHNS and CDR2 SASEGT. CDR3 amino acids: CASSEAGEPYEQYF. CDR3 DNA sequence: TGTGCCAGCAGTGAAGCGGGGGAACCCTACGAGCAGTACTTC.

The chain combines TRBV5-4 with TRBJ2-5; 8 bases map to TRBD1. This CDR3 is 14 amino acids long. The V and J ends lost 5 bases and 5 bases, in that order; junction bases with no gene match: 8. Germline CDR1 and CDR2: SGHNT and YYREEE (reference sequence). CDR3 loop: CASSIPTGDETQYF. The CDR3 DNA is TGTGCCAGCAGTATCCCGACAGGGGACGAGACCCAGTACTTC.

The chain is built from TRBV7-9 and TRBJ1-1, with D perhaps matching TRBD1 (6 bases). The CDR3 has 14 residues. Trimming removed 5 bases from V and 2 bases from J, with 12 bases in between. Germline V gives CDR1 SEHNR, CDR2 FQNEAQ (reference sequence). The CDR3 is CASSVQGSNTEAFF. The DNA of the CDR3 is TGTGCCAGCAGCGTACAGGGATCAAACACTGAAGCTTTCTTT.

V is TRBV7-8 and J is TRBJ2-2; 10 nucleotides match TRBD1. The junction had 8 bases not matched to a gene; V was cut back by 5 bases and J by 8 bases. Germline V gene data show CDR1 as SGHVS and CDR2 as FQNEAQ. The CDR3 covers 15 residues. In DNA form, the CDR3 reads TGTGCCAGCAGCCGGACAGGGGGATACTCAGGGGAGCTGTTTTTT. The encoded protein is CASSRTGGYSGELFF. Filled out from reference TRBV7-8 and TRBJ2-2, the complete variable domain reads GAGVSQSPRYKVAKRGQDVALRCDPISGHVSLFWYQQALGQGPEFLTYFQNEAQLDKSGLPSDRFFAERPEGSVSTLKIQRTQQEDSAVYLCASSRTGGYSGELFFGEGSRLTVL.

The V gene is TRBV28, the J gene TRBJ1-2; no definite D call. The CDR3 loop spans 14 amino acids. Germline loops: CDR1 MDHEN, CDR2 SYDVKM. V gave up 6 bases and J gave up 4 bases, with 15 bases separating them. DNA for the CDR3: TGTGCCAGCAGGGCGGGAGCCCAGAGCTATGGCTACACCTTC. Amino acids: CASRAGAQSYGYTF.

J is TRBJ1-2 and V is TRBV5-8; D possibly corresponds to TRBD1 (5 bases). The V gene's germline CDR1 is SGHTS and CDR2 YDEGEE. This CDR3 comprises 17 residues. Deletions cut 0 bases from V and 8 bases from J, with 23 bases between. The CDR3 loop reads CASSLGNRFSLSSGYTF. The DNA of the CDR3 is TGTGCCAGCAGCTTGGGTAACAGGTTTTCCCTTTCGTCCGGCTACACCTTC.

The rearrangement joins TRBV6-1 to TRBJ1-5, with D possibly being TRBD1 (6 bases). The V end lost 4 bases, the J end lost 6 bases, and 16 bases lay between the germline ends. The CDR3 loop spans 15 amino acids. The V gene's germline CDR1 is MNHNS and CDR2 SASEGT. The CDR3 DNA sequence: TGTGCCAGCAGTGTGGGACACTCACGGGGTCAGCCCCAGCATTTT. It yields the protein CASSVGHSRGQPQHF.

CDR3 nucleotide sequence: TGTGCCAGTAGTATAGGTACAGCACAATACACAGATACGCAGTATTTT. Its protein product is CASSIGTAQYTDTQYF. This chain joins TRBV19 and TRBJ2-3, with D unclear. CDR3 size: 16 residues. The germline gives CDR1 LNHDA, CDR2 SQIVND (reference sequence). The V gene lost 1 base and the J gene lost 2 bases, with 13 bases spanning the gap.